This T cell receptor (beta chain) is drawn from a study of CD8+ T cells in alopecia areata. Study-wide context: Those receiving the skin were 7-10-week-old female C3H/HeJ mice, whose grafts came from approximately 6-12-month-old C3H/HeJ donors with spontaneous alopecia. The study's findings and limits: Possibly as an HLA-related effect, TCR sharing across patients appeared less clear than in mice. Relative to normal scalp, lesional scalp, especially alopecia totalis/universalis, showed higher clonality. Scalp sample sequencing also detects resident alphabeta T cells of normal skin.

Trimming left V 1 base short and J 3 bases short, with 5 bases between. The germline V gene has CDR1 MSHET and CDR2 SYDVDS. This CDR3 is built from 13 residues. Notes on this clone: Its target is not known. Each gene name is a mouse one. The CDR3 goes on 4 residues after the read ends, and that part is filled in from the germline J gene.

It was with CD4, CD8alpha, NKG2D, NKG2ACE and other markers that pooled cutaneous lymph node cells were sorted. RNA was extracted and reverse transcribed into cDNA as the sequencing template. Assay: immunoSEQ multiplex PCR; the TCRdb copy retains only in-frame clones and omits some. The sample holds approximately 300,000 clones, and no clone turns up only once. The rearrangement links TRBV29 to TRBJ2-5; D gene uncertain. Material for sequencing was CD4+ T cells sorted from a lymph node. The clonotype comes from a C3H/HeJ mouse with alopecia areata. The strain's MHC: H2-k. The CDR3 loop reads CASSLYPQDTQYF. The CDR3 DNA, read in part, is TGTGCTAGCAGTTTATATCCTCAAGAC.